This T cell receptor beta chain was sequenced for a study of cytomegalovirus exposure and HLA in healthy donors. Whole-study context: The roughly 130 validation repertoires, a later analysis reported, used the same platform as the roughly 650 repertoires from the first cohort.

Notes on this clone: As yet, its antigen is unknown.

Overall study results and limits: One later analysis, an examination of the 120 validation repertoires, found that first-cohort TCR clusters tended to co-occur in them. The classifier was said to identify cytomegalovirus status with high specificity and sensitivity. According to the study, around 180 TCR beta chains were cytomegalovirus-associated.

The CDR3 loop spans 14 amino acids. Looked up from germline, CDR1 is MNHEY and CDR2 is SMNVEV (reference sequence). V was pared by 6 bases and J by 8 bases, with 17 bases between. Sequencing was performed with immunoSEQ multiplex PCR; in TCRdb, only in-frame clones are kept and a portion is missing. The sample records over 85,000 clones, under 95% being singletons. The sequence came from a woman aged 25-40 years in good health and CMV-seropositive. Material for sequencing was PBMCs. This sequence joins TRBV27 and TRBJ2-1, with TRBD1 as a possible D gene (6 bases). This CDR3 is CASSFLDRPYEQFF. CDR3 DNA: TGTGCCAGCAGCTTCCTGGACAGACCCTATGAGCAGTTCTTC.